The 11 T cell receptor beta chains reported below all come from one sample, sequenced in a study of blood T cell repertoires in COVID-19 (dated by TCRdb to 2018 to 2020). The method behind the library was the immunoSEQ multiplex PCR assay. TCRdb carries this immuneACCESS record with in-frame sequences only. Its versions omit some clonotypes, under half of them owing to an unresolved V gene in the studies checked, with the rest unexplained. This sample comprises around 250,000 clones, 80% to 85% of them detected only once. About 1.6% of the sample goes to the ten largest clones. What was sequenced was peripheral blood. All receptors come from a woman in her 40s who had recovered from COVID-19.

This clone was detected only once. This chain connects TRBV12-3 or TRBV12-4 to TRBJ2-7; tentative D call: TRBD1 (6 bases). V lost 8 bases, J lost 1 base, and 12 bases lay in between. This CDR3 is built from 13 residues. The CDR3 DNA is TGTGCCAGCGGGCAGGGGATATCCTACGAGCAGTACTTC. The encoded protein is CASGQGISYEQYF.

The chain has TRBV5-1 and TRBJ2-1; TRBD2 matches at 7 bases. This CDR3 spans 16 amino acids. V shed 0 bases and J 8 bases; nucleotides not matched to a gene: 11. Germline V gives CDR1 SGHRS, CDR2 YFSETQ. The CDR3 spells CASSLAGGLVIDEQFF. The CDR3 DNA follows: TGCGCCAGCAGCTTGGCCGGTGGACTAGTCATTGATGAGCAGTTCTTC.

This clone was recorded a few times. This chain connects TRBV27 to TRBJ1-6; D call uncertain. The CDR3 sequence is 15 residues long. Germline lookup yields CDR1 MNHEY and CDR2 SMNVEV (reference sequence). Trimming removed 5 bases from V and 7 bases from J, with 15 bases in between. CDR3 sequence reads: CASSARAWGNSPLHF. The DNA of the CDR3 is TGTGCCAGCAGTGCGAGGGCTTGGGGAAATTCACCCCTCCACTTT.

The DNA for the CDR3 is TGTGCCAGCAGCGTTGGCGGTACGCAGTATTTT. Its protein product is CASSVGGTQYF. The genes are TRBV9 and TRBJ2-3; D is unresolved. Trimming pared 2 bases from V and 8 bases from J, leaving 6 bases between. Germline V gene sequence: CDR1 SGDLS, CDR2 YYNGEE. This CDR3 has 11 residues.

V usage is TRBV19 and J usage is TRBJ1-6, with D possibly being TRBD1 (5 bases). The CDR3 is 14 amino acids. Germline V CDR1 and CDR2: LNHDA, SQIVND (reference sequence). V shed 5 bases and J shed 8 bases, with 13 bases lying between them. The CDR3 coding sequence is TGTGCCAGTAGTCCTCAGGGAGGGCATTCACCCCTCCACTTT. It encodes CASSPQGGHSPLHF. The entire variable domain, with the rest obtained from reference TRBV19 and TRBJ1-6, is as follows: DGGITQSPKYLFRKEGQNVTLSCEQNLNHDAMYWYRQDPGQGLRLIYYSQIVNDFQKGDIAEGYSVSREKKESFPLTVTSAQKNPTAFYLCASSPQGGHSPLHFGNGTRLTVT.

The chain joins TRBV10-3 to TRBJ2-3; 7 bases agree with TRBD2. The ends lost 3 bases at V and 0 bases at J; junction bases unmatched: 6. The CDR3 has 16 amino acids. Germline-derived CDR1 and CDR2 are ENHRY and SYGVKD. The CDR3 loop reads CAISDGEGPSTDTQYF. In nucleotides, the CDR3 is TGTGCCATCAGTGATGGGGAGGGGCCAAGCACAGATACGCAGTATTTT.

This chain links TRBV27 with TRBJ2-3, with D possibly being TRBD1 (5 bases). V lost 2 bases and J 4 bases, leaving 13 bases between the germline ends. The CDR3 totals 15 residues. Germline V lookup: CDR1 MNHEY, CDR2 SMNVEV (reference sequence). For the CDR3, the DNA is TGTGCCAGCAGTTTAGCTCCAGGGTCAGCAGATACGCAGTATTTT. Its translation is CASSLAPGSADTQYF.

The chain couples TRBV9 to TRBJ1-6, with TRBD1 matching 8 bases. Germline V gene lookup returns CDR1 SGDLS and CDR2 YYNGEE. J gave up 6 bases and V 0 bases, and 8 bases lay outside the gene matches. The CDR3 covers 17 residues. The CDR3 region is CASSVEPRGTGNSPLHF. CDR3 DNA sequence: TGTGCCAGCAGCGTAGAACCGCGAGGGACAGGTAATTCACCCCTCCACTTT.

The chain links TRBV15 to TRBJ2-7; TRBD1 is a possible D gene (5 bases). Per germline, CDR1 LNHNV and CDR2 YYDKDF (reference sequence). V shed 0 bases and J shed 1 base, with 10 bases lying between them. The CDR3 loop spans 15 amino acids. The CDR3: CATSRDTGSSYEQYF. The CDR3 nucleotides are TGTGCCACCAGCAGAGATACAGGCAGTTCCTACGAGCAGTACTTC.

Worth noting for this clone: A junction end diverges from the germline sequence, so it may reflect a read error. The same CDR3 also results from other DNA sequences found in this sample. The chain combines TRBV6-5 with TRBJ1-2, with TRBD1 identical over 9 bases. Germline CDR1 reads MNHEY; CDR2 reads SVGAGI. The length of the CDR3 is 14 residues. In DNA, the CDR3 is TGTGCCAGCAGACCCGCCTGGGACAGGGAGGTGAGCACTTTC. Amino acids: CASRPAWDREVSTF.

The chain carries TRBV28 and TRBJ2-7, with TRBD2 matching over 10 bases. The CDR3 is made up of 18 amino acids. The germline V gene encodes CDR1 MDHEN and CDR2 SYDVKM. V shed 8 bases and J 4 bases; nucleotides not matched to a gene: 20. CDR3 region: CASRLGVDSGGFWYEQYF. The CDR3 nucleotides are TGTGCCAGCCGCCTCGGGGTAGATAGCGGGGGGTTCTGGTACGAGCAGTACTTC.